This TCR beta chain is drawn from a study of beta chain features in type 1 diabetes. Looking at the study overall: In all, roughly 98,000,000 sorted cells from all samples were analyzed. General study results and limits: Any HLA-type effect on TCRB rearrangement remained unresolved here.

This clone appeared a few times. Its antigen remains unidentified. Other DNA sequences in the same sample also yield this CDR3. Reverse transcription of all isolated RNA meant that expressed TCRB transcripts were sequenced. Only in-frame clones appear in the TCRdb table, and some are missing; sequencing was by immunoSEQ multiplex PCR. The repertoire holds 810,000 or so clones, with 15% to 20% as singletons. The sequencing input was naive CD4+ T cells from blood. The sequence was collected from a woman younger than 30 in good health.

The CDR3 loop reads CASSEGPYEQYF. The CDR3 region has the DNA TGTGCCAGCAGTGAAGGACCGTACGAGCAGTACTTC. The chain is built from TRBV2 and TRBJ2-7, with no clear D. V lost 1 base, J lost 4 bases, and 5 bases lay in between. The CDR3 totals 12 residues. Germline CDR1 reads SNHLY; CDR2 reads FYNNEI.